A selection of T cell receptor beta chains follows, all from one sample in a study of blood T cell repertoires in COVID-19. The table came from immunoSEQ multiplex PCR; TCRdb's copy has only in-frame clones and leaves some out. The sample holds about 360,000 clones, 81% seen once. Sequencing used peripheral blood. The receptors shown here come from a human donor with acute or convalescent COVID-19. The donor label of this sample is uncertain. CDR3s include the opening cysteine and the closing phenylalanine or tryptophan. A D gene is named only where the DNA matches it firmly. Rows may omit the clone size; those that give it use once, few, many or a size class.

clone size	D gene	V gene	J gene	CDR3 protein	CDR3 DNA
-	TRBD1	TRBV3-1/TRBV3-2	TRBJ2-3	CASSPRTGRDTQYF	TGTGCCAGCAGCCCGCGGACAGGGAGAGATACGCAGTATTTT
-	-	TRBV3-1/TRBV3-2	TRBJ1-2	CASSRKGSATGGLGYTF	TGTGCCAGCAGCCGTAAAGGGTCGGCGACAGGCGGCTTGGGCTACACCTTC
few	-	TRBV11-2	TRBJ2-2	CASSLVGSPNTGELFF	TGTGCCAGCAGCTTAGTCGGTTCACCGAACACCGGGGAGCTGTTTTTT
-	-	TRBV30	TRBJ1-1	CAWNLNNMNTEAFF	TGTGCCTGGAACCTCAATAACATGAACACTGAAGCTTTCTTT
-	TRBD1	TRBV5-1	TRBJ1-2	CASSSGTGNYGYTF	TGCGCCAGCAGCTCAGGGACAGGGAACTATGGCTACACCTTC
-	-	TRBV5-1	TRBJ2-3	CASSLDLRGSTDTQYF	TGCGCCAGCAGCTTGGATCTACGGGGGAGCACAGATACGCAGTATTTT
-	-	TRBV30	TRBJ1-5	CAWSGDSNQPQHF	TGTGCCTGGAGTGGAGATAGCAATCAGCCCCAGCATTTT
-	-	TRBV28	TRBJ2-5	CASSLGGQETQYF	TGTGCCAGCAGTTTAGGGGGGCAAGAGACCCAGTACTTC
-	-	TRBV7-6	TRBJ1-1	CASSLEGGDVGNTEAFF	TGTGCCAGCAGCTTAGAGGGCGGGGACGTAGGTAACACTGAAGCTTTCTTT
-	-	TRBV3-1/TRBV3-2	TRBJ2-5	CASSQGLETQYF	TGTGCCAGCAGCCAAGGTCTAGAGACCCAGTACTTC
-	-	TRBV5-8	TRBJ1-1	CASRDSPNTEAFF	TGTGCCAGCAGGGACAGTCCGAACACTGAAGCTTTCTTT
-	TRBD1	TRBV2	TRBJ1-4	CASSVDRYNEKLFF	TGTGCCAGCAGCGTGGACAGGTATAATGAAAAACTGTTTTTT
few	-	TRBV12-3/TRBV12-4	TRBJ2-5	CASSPPEGETQYF	TGTGCCAGCAGTCCACCGGAGGGTGAGACCCAGTACTTC
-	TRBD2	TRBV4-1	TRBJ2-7	CASSQTGTSGGYYEQYF	TGCGCCAGCAGCCAAACCGGGACTAGCGGGGGTTACTACGAGCAGTACTTC
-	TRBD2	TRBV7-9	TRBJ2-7	CASSPQPTGLAGGLEQYF	TGTGCCAGCAGCCCACAACCTACGGGACTAGCGGGAGGACTCGAGCAGTACTTC
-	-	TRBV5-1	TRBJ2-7	CASSLRSGTLVYEQYF	TGCGCCAGCAGCCTGAGATCCGGGACACTAGTCTACGAGCAGTACTTC
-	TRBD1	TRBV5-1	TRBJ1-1	CASSDPGQGVNTEAFF	TGCGCCAGCAGCGACCCGGGACAGGGGGTGAACACTGAAGCTTTCTTT